The rows below give T cell receptor beta chains drawn from one sample of a study of shared clonotypes between healthy human individuals. This table comes from immunoSEQ multiplex PCR, and its TCRdb copy is limited to in-frame clones, with some not included. This sample yields fewer than 650,000 clones, of which around 81% are seen a single time; around 12% belongs to the top ten. The specimen was PBMCs. The source of these receptors is a woman in her thirties or forties in good health. Some clones in this sample may be carry-over from other donors' samples. The CDR3 runs from the conserved cysteine through the conserved F or W. Each record gives: V gene, D gene, clone size, J gene, CDR3 DNA, CDR3 protein. A D gene is named only where the DNA matches it firmly. Where a row states a size, it is once, few, many or the class of an expanded clone; other rows omit it.

>TRBV7-9|TRBD2|.|TRBJ2-3
TGTGCCAGCAGCTTAGCGCGGGAGGGCTGGAGCACAGATACGCAGTATTTT
CASSLAREGWSTDTQYF
>TRBV6-1|.|.|TRBJ2-4
TGTGCCAGCAGTAAGGGACTGGGAAAAAACATTCAGTACTTC
CASSKGLGKNIQYF
>TRBV5-6|TRBD1|.|TRBJ2-1
TGTGCCAGCAGATTTGACAGGGGCCCTTACAATGAGCAGTTCTTC
CASRFDRGPYNEQFF
>TRBV6-1|.|few|TRBJ2-5
TGTGCCAGCAGTGTTGAGGGATTCTTAGGGGAGACCCAGTACTTC
CASSVEGFLGETQYF
>TRBV14|.|.|TRBJ1-4
TGTGCCAGCAGCCCTATGGGACGGCCTGAAAAACTGTTTTTT
CASSPMGRPEKLFF
>TRBV5-1|TRBD1|.|TRBJ2-3
TGCGCCAGCAGCTACCAGGGGGCTGGAGATACGCAGTATTTT
CASSYQGAGDTQYF
>TRBV7-9|.|.|TRBJ2-7
TGTGCCAGCAGCTTAGAGCTAGTTGAGCAGTACTTC
CASSLELVEQYF
>TRBV11-1|.|.|TRBJ2-5
TGTGCCAGCAGCCATACGGGAGAATACCAAGAGACCCAGTACTTC
CASSHTGEYQETQYF
>TRBV29-1|.|.|TRBJ2-7
TGCAGCGTTGCGACAGCCTACGAGCAGTACTTC
CSVATAYEQYF
>TRBV7-2|.|many|TRBJ2-1
TGTGCCAGCAGCTTAGGCCTGTTGGGTAGCGGCCTCGGGTTCTTC
CASSLGLLGSGLGFF
>TRBV2|TRBD2|.|TRBJ2-1
TGTGCCAGCCGTCGGCGGGAGGGAAACAATGAGCAGTTCTTC
CASRRREGNNEQFF
>TRBV4-1|.|.|TRBJ1-5
TGCGCCAGCAGCCAAGGGGGGGGACGGTCGGGAGGACAGCCCCAGCATTTT
CASSQGGGRSGGQPQHF
>TRBV5-4|.|.|TRBJ2-7
TGTGCCAGCAGCCCTCCTGGTGGGAACCTCTACGAGCAGTACTTC
CASSPPGGNLYEQYF
>TRBV6-4|.|.|TRBJ1-2
TGTGCCAGCGGGCTCAGGGGTTTCAACTATGGCTACACCTTC
CASGLRGFNYGYTF